This TCR beta chain was obtained from a study of CD8+ T cells in alopecia areata. Study-wide results and caveats: Only a single nonresponder existed, so baseline CD8+ expansion links stay unclear.

Note on this clone: Its antigen is not identified.

Stated treatment: oral pan-JAK inhibitor, 5-10 mg twice daily. Peripheral blood and lesional scalp punch biopsies came from alopecia areata patients. CDR1 SGHVS and CDR2 FNYEAQ come from the germline V gene. The CDR3 covers 15 residues. Trimming cost V 5 bases and J 6 bases, with 16 bases left between them. Sequencing templates came from extracted RNA that was reverse transcribed into cDNA. Clones were sequenced by immunoSEQ multiplex PCR, and TCRdb holds only the in-frame ones, with some missing. The sample shows about 250,000 clones, over 45% of them seen only once. The specimen was CD4+ T cells sorted from blood, collected around week 54, from a patient treated with tofacitinib. This chain joins TRBV7-6 and TRBJ1-4; the D is unclear. The TCR originated in a human donor with alopecia areata. CDR3 nucleotides: TGTGCCAGCAGCCCAAGTCGTATAATGGATGAAAAACTGTTTTTT. As protein: CASSPSRIMDEKLFF.